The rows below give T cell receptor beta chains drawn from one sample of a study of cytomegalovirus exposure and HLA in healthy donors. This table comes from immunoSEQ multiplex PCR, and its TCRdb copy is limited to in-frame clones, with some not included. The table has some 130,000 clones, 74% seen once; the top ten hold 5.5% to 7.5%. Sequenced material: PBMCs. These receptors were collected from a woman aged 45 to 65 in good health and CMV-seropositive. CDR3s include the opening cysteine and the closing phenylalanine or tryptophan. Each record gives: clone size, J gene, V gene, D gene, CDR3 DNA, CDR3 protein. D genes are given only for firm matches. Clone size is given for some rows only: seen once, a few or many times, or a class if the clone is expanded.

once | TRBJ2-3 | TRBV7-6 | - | TGTGCCAGCAGCTTAGCGATGGATCCCGGGACAGATACGCAGTATTTT | CASSLAMDPGTDTQYF
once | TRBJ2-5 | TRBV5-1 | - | TGCGCCAGCAGCTCCGCAGGATCTCTAGAGACCCAGTACTTC | CASSSAGSLETQYF
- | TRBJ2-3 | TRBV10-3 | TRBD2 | TGTGCCATCAGTGGTACTAGCGGGGGGCGATTCACAGATACGCAGTATTTT | CAISGTSGGRFTDTQYF
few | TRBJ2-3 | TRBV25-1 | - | TGTGCCAGCAGTGAATACTTCATCGGGGGGCAAGATACGCAGTATTTT | CASSEYFIGGQDTQYF
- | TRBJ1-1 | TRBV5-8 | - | TGTGCCAGCAGCCTACGGGGAGGGGCCACTGAAGCTTTCTTT | CASSLRGGATEAFF
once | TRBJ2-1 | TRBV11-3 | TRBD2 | TGTGCCAGCAGCAAACTAGCGGGCACCTACAATGAGCAGTTCTTC | CASSKLAGTYNEQFF
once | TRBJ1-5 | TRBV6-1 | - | TGTGCCAGCAGTGAAACTGGGACATATCAGCCCCAGCATTTT | CASSETGTYQPQHF
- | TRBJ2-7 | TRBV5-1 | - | TGCGCCAGCAGCTTACAAACAGGTTCCTACGAGCAGTACTTC | CASSLQTGSYEQYF
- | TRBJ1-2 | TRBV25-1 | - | TGTGCCAGCAGTGGATCGGCAGGGCAGGGTGGCTACACCTTC | CASSGSAGQGGYTF
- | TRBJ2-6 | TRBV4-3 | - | TGCGCCAGCAGCCCGGGTGCAGTCTCAGGGGCCAACGTCCTGACTTTC | CASSPGAVSGANVLTF
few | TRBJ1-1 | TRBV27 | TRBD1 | TGTGCCAGCAGTGATAGGACAGGGAAGGCTTTCTTT | CASSDRTGKAFF
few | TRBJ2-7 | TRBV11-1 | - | TGTGCCAGCGGAGGGGAATCGTCCCACGAGCAGTACTTC | CASGGESSHEQYF
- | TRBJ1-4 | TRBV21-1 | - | TGTGCCAGCAGCAAAGTTGGCGCAAAAGGAGGCCAGGCTAATGAAAAACTGTTTTTT | CASSKVGAKGGQANEKLFF
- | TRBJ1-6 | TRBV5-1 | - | TGCGCCAGCAGCCGGACCGGACAGTATAATTCACCCCTCCACTTT | CASSRTGQYNSPLHF
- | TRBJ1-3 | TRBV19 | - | TGTGCCAGTAGTACCCTCATCGGGGGGACTGGAAACACCATATATTTT | CASSTLIGGTGNTIYF
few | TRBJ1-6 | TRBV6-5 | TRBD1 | TGTGCCAGCAGTTACCGCCGGGACAGGGGTTCACCCCTCCACTTT | CASSYRRDRGSPLHF
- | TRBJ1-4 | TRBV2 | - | TGTGCCAGTAGGACATTTGCAACTAATGAAAAACTGTTTTTT | CASRTFATNEKLFF
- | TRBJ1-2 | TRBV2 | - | TGTGCCAGCAGGGGGGGAGAGAACTATGGCTACACCTTC | CASRGGENYGYTF
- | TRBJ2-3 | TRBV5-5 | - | TGTGCCAGCAGCTCCTTCGGCACAGATACGCAGTATTTT | CASSSFGTDTQYF
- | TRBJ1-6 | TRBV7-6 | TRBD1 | TGTGCCAGCAGCCCGACGGCAGGGGGTGAAAATTCACCCCTCCACTTT | CASSPTAGGENSPLHF
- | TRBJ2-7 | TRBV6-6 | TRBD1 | TGTGCCAGCAGACCCCCACGGGACAGGGACAACGAGCAGTACTTC | CASRPPRDRDNEQYF
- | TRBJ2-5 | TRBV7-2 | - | TGTGCCAGCACCCTCCGCGGCCAAGAGACCCAGTACTTC | CASTLRGQETQYF
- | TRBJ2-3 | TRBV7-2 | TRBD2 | TGTGCCAGCAGCTTGGGACTAGCGGGGGGGCATGGAGATACGCAGTATTTT | CASSLGLAGGHGDTQYF
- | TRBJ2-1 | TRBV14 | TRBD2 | TGTGCCAGCAGCCAAGACAGAAGGTTGGGGGGGTTCTCCTACAATGAGCAGTTCTTC | CASSQDRRLGGFSYNEQFF
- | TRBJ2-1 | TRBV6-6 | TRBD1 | TGTGCCAGCAGTGGGTACAGGGGTGAGGAGTTCTTC | CASSGYRGEEFF
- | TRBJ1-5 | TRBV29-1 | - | TGCAGCGTTGGTTTGGGCAGTCAGCCCCAGCATTTT | CSVGLGSQPQHF
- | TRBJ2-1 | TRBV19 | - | TGTGCCAGTAGTCCCTCGTGGGCTTCCGGCTACAATGAGCAGTTCTTC | CASSPSWASGYNEQFF
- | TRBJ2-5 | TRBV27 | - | TGTGCCAGCACCCCAGGACTCTCGTCAGAGACCCAGTACTTC | CASTPGLSSETQYF
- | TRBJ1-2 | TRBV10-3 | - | TGTGCCATCGAAGAAAACACTAACTATGGCTACACCTTC | CAIEENTNYGYTF
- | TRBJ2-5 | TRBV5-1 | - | TGCGCCAGCAGCATAGCTGGGGCTCAAGAGACCCAGTACTTC | CASSIAGAQETQYF
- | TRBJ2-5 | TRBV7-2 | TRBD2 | TGTGCCAGCAGCTTTCGCGGGGGGATAGAGACCCAGTACTTC | CASSFRGGIETQYF
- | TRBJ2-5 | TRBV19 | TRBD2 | TGTGCCAGCCGTACCCTGCGGGGGGACCAAGAGACCCAGTACTTC | CASRTLRGDQETQYF
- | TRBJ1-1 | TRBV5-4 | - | TGTGCCAGCAGCTTCGGGGCTCTCCGGGCGGGAGAAGCTTTCTTT | CASSFGALRAGEAFF
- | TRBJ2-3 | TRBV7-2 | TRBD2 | TGTGCCAGCAGCAATGGGGTGCGGGGGGCCACAGATACGCAGTATTTT | CASSNGVRGATDTQYF
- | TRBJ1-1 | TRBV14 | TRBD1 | TGTGCCAGCAGCCATATGACAGGGAGTGCGGTGAACACTGAAGCTTTCTTT | CASSHMTGSAVNTEAFF
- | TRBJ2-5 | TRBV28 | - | TGTGCCAGCAGTTTCGCGGGCGACCAAGAGACCCAGTACTTC | CASSFAGDQETQYF
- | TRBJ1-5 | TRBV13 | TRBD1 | TGTGCCAGCAGCTTAAGGGACAGGGGGGAGCCCCAGCATTTT | CASSLRDRGEPQHF